A single sample is the source of the 24 T cell receptor beta chains below, sequenced in a study of blood T cells in healthy people across ages. The second PCR ran about 6 to 12 cycles with a sample-barcoded 5' primer and J-beta primers. TCRdb ran MiXCR on the 5' RACE reads and lists one entry per CDR3 protein. The data contain approximately 690,000 distinct CDR3 sequences, around 41% of them singletons. Source material: blood. The receptors were gathered from an elderly man in good health.

The rearrangement links TRBV6-1 to TRBJ2-4; 8 nucleotides align to TRBD2. The CDR3 has 13 amino acids. Per germline, CDR1 MNHNS and CDR2 SASEGT. The junction had 6 bases not matched to a gene; V was cut back by 7 bases and J by 7 bases. This chain's CDR3 is CASNLAGSNIQYF. The CDR3 DNA reads as TGTGCCAGCAATTTAGCGGGGAGCAACATTCAGTACTTC.

In this sample, this clonotype turned up a few times. The chain carries TRBV6-6 and TRBJ2-7; D call uncertain. This CDR3 contains 13 residues. CDR1 is MNHNY and CDR2 is SVGAGI in the germline V gene (reference sequence). V was pared by 4 bases and J by 4 bases, with 11 bases between. CDR3 sequence: CASSSNTGYEQYF. The CDR3 region has the DNA TGTGCCAGCAGTTCCAACACTGGGTACGAGCAGTACTTC.

The V call is TRBV27, the J call TRBJ2-7; perhaps TRBD2 as D (5 bases). This CDR3 contains 14 residues. V lost 5 bases and J 6 bases, leaving 17 bases between the germline ends. Per the germline V gene, CDR1 is MNHEY and CDR2 is SMNVEV (reference sequence). The CDR3 protein is CASSTRGYTFEQYF. Here the CDR3 DNA reads TGTGCCAGCAGTACCCGGGGTTACACATTCGAGCAGTACTTC.

This chain connects TRBV24-1 to TRBJ2-7; the D is unclear. V was shortened by 5 bases and J by 7 bases, with 26 bases between the two germline ends. Germline V gives CDR1 KGHDR, CDR2 SFDVKD. This CDR3 has 17 amino acids. The CDR3 here is CATSGGETASSYNEQYF. The DNA of the CDR3 is TGTGCCACCAGTGGTGGGGAAACGGCGTCCTCCTACAATGAGCAGTACTTC.

This clonotype turned up a few times. This sequence joins TRBV6-2 or TRBV6-3 and TRBJ2-4; either TRBD1 or TRBD2 may fit D (5 bases each). Deletions cut 0 bases from V and 15 bases from J, with 18 bases between. In germline, CDR1 is MNHEY, CDR2 SVGEGT. The CDR3 is 14 amino acids. This CDR3 reads CASSYSHGGRVPYF. CDR3 DNA sequence: TGTGCCAGCAGTTACTCACATGGGGGACGAGTTCCGTACTTC.

The gene calls are TRBV24-1 and TRBJ2-1; TRBD2 matches 10 bases. Looked up from germline, CDR1 is KGHDR and CDR2 is SFDVKD. The CDR3 covers 16 residues. V lost 3 bases and J lost 6; bases outside the gene matches: 7. The CDR3 DNA is TGTGCCACCAGTGATACACTAGCGGGAAACGGCAATGAGCAGTTCTTC. This sequence encodes CATSDTLAGNGNEQFF.

The chain has TRBV5-1 and TRBJ2-3, with D perhaps matching TRBD1 or TRBD2 (5 bases each). V shed 5 bases and J shed 6 bases, with 16 bases lying between them. CDR1 and CDR2 (germline): SGHRS, YFSETQ. The CDR3 totals 14 residues. The CDR3 loop is CASSGIRGKDTQYF. The CDR3 nucleotides read TGCGCCAGCAGTGGAATACGGGGCAAGGATACGCAGTATTTT.

This clonotype was recorded a few times. This rearrangement joins TRBV6-2 or TRBV6-3 to TRBJ2-1; TRBD2 matches 7 bases. The CDR3 sequence is 17 residues long. In germline, CDR1 is MNHEY, CDR2 SVGEGT. The V segment lost 7 bases and the J segment 1 base; nucleotides outside the gene matches: 13. In DNA form, the CDR3 reads TGTGCCAGCAACCGCGGAAAAGCGGGGATGTCCTACAATGAGCAGTTCTTC. The encoded protein is CASNRGKAGMSYNEQFF.

This clonotype was counted between two and nine times. The chain carries TRBV28 and TRBJ1-6; unclear D gene. The V and J ends lost 3 bases and 9 bases respectively, with 15 bases between them. The CDR3 contains 15 residues. The germline V gene has CDR1 MDHEN and CDR2 SYDVKM. The CDR3 DNA sequence: TGTGCCAGCAGTTTTCCCGTAACTGTAGGTTCACCCCTCCACTTT. Translation gives CASSFPVTVGSPLHF.

This clonotype was seen a handful of times. This chain joins TRBV18 and TRBJ2-3; no clear D gene. CDR3 length: 13 residues. Germline CDR1 and CDR2: KGHSH and LQKENI. Trimming cost V 2 bases and J 5 bases, with 8 bases left between them. The CDR3 region has the DNA TGTGCCAGCTCACCAGGGTCCCAAGATACGCAGTATTTT. This codes for CASSPGSQDTQYF.

The chain combines TRBV9 with TRBJ2-3; D possibly corresponds to TRBD2 (5 bases). Per the germline V gene, CDR1 is SGDLS and CDR2 is YYNGEE. The CDR3 is 15 residues long. V lost 4 bases and J lost 0, with 12 bases in between. CDR3 nucleotide sequence: TGTGCCAGCAGCCGTATGCGCGGGAGCACAGATACGCAGTATTTT. It specifies CASSRMRGSTDTQYF.

The chain uses TRBV5-1 and TRBJ2-1; 10 bases match TRBD2. The closer fit of TRBJ2-7 to the DNA end suggests the J call may be wrong. The CDR3 runs 15 residues. Germline-derived CDR1 and CDR2 are SGHRS and YFSETQ. The CDR3 here is CASRALAGDYNEQYF. The CDR3 DNA sequence: TGCGCCAGCAGGGCTCTAGCGGGGGATTACAATGAGCAGTACTTC.

This rearrangement joins TRBV14 to TRBJ2-3; a weak D match, TRBD1 (6 bases). CDR1 is SGHDN and CDR2 is FVKESK in the germline V gene. Deletions cut 4 bases from V and 2 bases from J, with 13 bases between. This CDR3 region has 15 residues. The CDR3 DNA is TGTGCCAGCAGCCGCACGGGACAAGACACAGATACGCAGTATTTT. Translated: CASSRTGQDTDTQYF.

This clonotype was counted a few times. The rearrangement joins TRBV6-2 or TRBV6-3 to TRBJ2-1, with D maybe TRBD2 (6 bases). The germline V gene encodes CDR1 MNHEY and CDR2 SVGEGT. The CDR3 sequence is 15 residues long. Trimming took 5 bases from V and 7 from J, leaving 18 bases between them. CDR3 bases: TGTGCCAGCAGTGTCCCGGAGGGGCTGAGAAATGAGCAGTTCTTC. This translates into CASSVPEGLRNEQFF.

V gene TRBV15 combines with J gene TRBJ1-1, with D unclear. The CDR3 runs to 13 residues. Germline loops: CDR1 LNHNV, CDR2 YYDKDF (reference sequence). The V gene lost 1 base and the J gene lost 2 bases, with 5 bases spanning the gap. The CDR3 spells CATSRVKNTEAFF. CDR3 DNA: TGTGCCACCAGCAGAGTAAAAAACACTGAAGCTTTCTTT.

The V gene is TRBV20-1, the J gene TRBJ2-7, with 10 positions matching TRBD1. CDR3 length: 16 amino acids. Germline V gene sequence: CDR1 DFQATT, CDR2 SNEGSKA (reference sequence). V was clipped by 1 base and J by 1 base; unmatched bases: 7. The CDR3 sequence is CSARAGQGFRSYEQYF. The CDR3 DNA follows: TGCAGTGCTAGAGCGGGACAGGGGTTTAGGTCCTACGAGCAGTACTTC.

This clonotype was picked up many times. This rearrangement joins TRBV9 to TRBJ2-3; 11 positions match TRBD2. From germline, CDR1 is SGDLS and CDR2 YYNGEE. The J segment lost 5 bases and the V segment lost 2 bases, leaving 4 bases of the junction unmatched. This CDR3 contains 15 residues. CDR3 in amino acids: CASSVIAGGKDTQYF. Here the CDR3 DNA reads TGTGCCAGCAGCGTTATAGCGGGAGGGAAAGATACGCAGTATTTT.

This clonotype was found a few times. J is TRBJ2-7 and V is TRBV12-3 or TRBV12-4, with TRBD2 matching 12 bases. The CDR3 totals 15 residues. V was pared by 6 bases and J by 5 bases, with 8 bases of the junction left unmatched. The CDR3 protein is CASSKQTSGRNEQYF. DNA for the CDR3: TGTGCCAGCAGCAAGCAGACTAGCGGGAGAAACGAGCAGTACTTC.

This clonotype has only one observation. The chain recombines TRBV6-1 with TRBJ1-2; D might be TRBD1 (5 bases). Germline V gene sequence: CDR1 MNHNS, CDR2 SASEGT. The V and J ends lost 3 bases and 3 bases respectively, with 23 bases between them. The CDR3 runs 18 residues. This chain's CDR3 is CASSDGLLAGYGDYGYTF. The CDR3 DNA reads TGTGCCAGCAGTGATGGTCTGCTCGCAGGGTACGGCGACTATGGCTACACCTTC.

The table lists this clonotype with many counts. This chain links TRBV5-1 with TRBJ2-1; D unclear. The CDR3 is 12 amino acids. V was cut by 1 base and J by 6 bases, with 5 bases left in between. CDR1 SGHRS and CDR2 YFSETQ come from the germline V gene. CDR3 residues: CASSLSLNEQFF. CDR3 DNA sequence: TGCGCCAGCAGCTTGTCTCTCAATGAGCAGTTCTTC.

V gene TRBV3-1 combines with J gene TRBJ1-5; 7 bases agree with TRBD1. This CDR3 is 15 amino acids long. Unmatched junction bases numbered 4, after V lost 2 bases and J lost 3 bases. Germline V lookup: CDR1 LGHDT, CDR2 YNNKEL (reference sequence). CDR3 region: CASSQRQGINQPQHF. The CDR3 DNA follows: TGTGCCAGCAGCCAAAGACAGGGCATCAATCAGCCCCAGCATTTT.

The rearrangement links TRBV6-6 to TRBJ2-1; TRBD2 is a possible D gene (5 bases). Looked up from germline, CDR1 is MNHNY and CDR2 is SVGAGI (reference sequence). The CDR3 loop spans 14 amino acids. Trimming left V 2 bases short and J 7 bases short, with 12 bases between. Here the CDR3 DNA reads TGTGCCAGCAGTTACCCCCTTGGGGAGAATGAGCAGTTCTTC. The encoded protein is CASSYPLGENEQFF.

This rearrangement joins TRBV5-1 to TRBJ2-3, with TRBD2 identical over 11 bases. The CDR3 is made up of 13 amino acids. J was trimmed by 12 bases and V by 4 bases; bases with no gene match: 7. CDR1 SGHRS and CDR2 YFSETQ come from the germline V gene. CDR3 nucleotide sequence: TGCGCCAGCAGCAACCGGACTAGCGGGTACCAGTATTTT. This gives the protein CASSNRTSGYQYF.

The chain is built from TRBV6-2 or TRBV6-3 and TRBJ2-7, with 7 bases lining up with TRBD2. Germline V lookup: CDR1 MNHEY, CDR2 SVGEGT. V was pared by 3 bases and J by 0 bases, with 14 bases of the junction left unmatched. The CDR3 has 18 residues. CDR3 sequence reads: CASSYYGRRGGSSYEQYF. DNA of the CDR3: TGTGCCAGCAGTTATTACGGGAGGAGGGGCGGGAGCTCCTACGAGCAGTACTTC.